What follows is one T cell receptor (beta chain) and its context. As yet, its antigen is unknown. This sample was taken from a study of chemoradiotherapy in HPV16-positive cancers. General observations from the study: HPV-responsive T-cell expansion during chemoradiotherapy was linked to improved recurrence-free survival in HPV16-positive patients. HPV-specific T cells were functionally defined from only two HPV16-positive patients. Candidate HPV-specific clones and E7-related TCR motifs grew in tumor during treatment.

Data came from immunoSEQ multiplex PCR; TCRdb stores just in-frame clones and leaves some out. This sample has some 34,000 clones, with 92% found just once. V gave up 5 bases and J gave up 2 bases; unmatched junction bases: 3. The CDR3 has 15 residues. The germline V gene has CDR1 SGHDT and CDR2 YYEEEE. Over chemoradiotherapy, repertoires were sampled more than once. This chain joins TRBV5-6 and TRBJ2-6, with 8 bases that match TRBD1. This TCR derives from a human donor with HPV-associated anogenital cancer. This specimen consisted of blood, obtained from a patient who underwent chemoradiotherapy. The CDR3 region is CASRMTGAGANVLTF. Here the CDR3 DNA reads TGTGCCAGCAGGATGACAGGGGCTGGGGCCAACGTCCTGACTTTC.